This T cell receptor (beta chain) stems from a study of breast tumors, draining lymph nodes, adjacent tissues. Axillary draining lymph nodes of breast cancer patients supplied the node samples. V lost 2 bases to trimming and J lost 7 bases, with 10 bases between them. The CDR3 sequence is 12 residues long. Germline assignment: CDR1 SGHTS and CDR2 YDEGEE. MiXCR, run by TCRdb on the multiplex PCR reads, gives a single entry per CDR3 protein. The repertoire holds fewer than 250,000 distinct CDR3 sequences, roughly 32% seen once, with more than 1.3% in the top ten. Study-level points and caveats: Findings are consistent with lymph node origin and intratumoral expansion of most tumor T cells. Tumors had less TCR diversity than lymph nodes, more than nontumor tissue.

The sample holds many counts of this clonotype. As yet, its antigen is unknown. The sequenced material came from axillary lymph node tissue. The receptor's source is a female donor with breast cancer. Some clones in this sample may be carry-over from other donors' samples. The chain has TRBV5-8 and TRBJ2-7; D possibly corresponds to TRBD1 (5 bases). CDR3 in DNA: TGTGCCAGCAGCTTCAGGGTCGGGGAGCAGTACTTC. Its protein product is CASSFRVGEQYF.